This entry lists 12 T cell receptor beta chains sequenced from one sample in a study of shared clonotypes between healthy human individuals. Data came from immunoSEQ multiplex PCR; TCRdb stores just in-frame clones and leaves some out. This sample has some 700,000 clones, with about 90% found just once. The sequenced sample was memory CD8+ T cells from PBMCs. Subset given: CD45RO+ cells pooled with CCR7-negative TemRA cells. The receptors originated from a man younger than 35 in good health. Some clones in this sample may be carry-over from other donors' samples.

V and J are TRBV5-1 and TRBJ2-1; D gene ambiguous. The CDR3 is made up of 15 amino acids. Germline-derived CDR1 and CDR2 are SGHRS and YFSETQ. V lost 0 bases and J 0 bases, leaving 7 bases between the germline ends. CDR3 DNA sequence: TGCGCCAGCAGCTTGGCAGGTAGCTCCTACAATGAGCAGTTCTTC. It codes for CASSLAGSSYNEQFF. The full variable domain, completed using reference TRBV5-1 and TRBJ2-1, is KAGVTQTPRYLIKTRGQQVTLSCSPISGHRSVSWYQQTPGQGLQFLFEYFSETQRNKGNFPGRFSGRQFSNSRSEMNVSTLELGDSALYLCASSLAGSSYNEQFFGPGTRLTVL.

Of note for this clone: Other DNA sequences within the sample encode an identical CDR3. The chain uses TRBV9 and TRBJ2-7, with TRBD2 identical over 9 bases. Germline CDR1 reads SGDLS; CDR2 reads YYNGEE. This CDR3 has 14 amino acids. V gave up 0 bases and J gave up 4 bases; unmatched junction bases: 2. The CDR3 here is CASSVGGRAYEQYF. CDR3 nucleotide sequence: TGTGCCAGCAGCGTAGGCGGGAGGGCTTACGAGCAGTACTTC.

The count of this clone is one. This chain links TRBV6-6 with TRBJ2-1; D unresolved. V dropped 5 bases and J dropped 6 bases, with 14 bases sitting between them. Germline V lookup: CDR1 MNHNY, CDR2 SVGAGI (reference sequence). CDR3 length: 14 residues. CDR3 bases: TGTGCCAGCAGTCCTGACTCTTTATCCAATGAGCAGTTCTTC. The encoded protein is CASSPDSLSNEQFF.

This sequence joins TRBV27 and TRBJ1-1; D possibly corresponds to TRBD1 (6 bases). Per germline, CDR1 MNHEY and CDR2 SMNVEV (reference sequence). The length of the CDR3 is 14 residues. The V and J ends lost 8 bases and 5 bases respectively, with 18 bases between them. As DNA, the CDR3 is TGTGCCAGCGGGTGGAAACAGGGATGGACTGAAGCTTTCTTT. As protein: CASGWKQGWTEAFF.

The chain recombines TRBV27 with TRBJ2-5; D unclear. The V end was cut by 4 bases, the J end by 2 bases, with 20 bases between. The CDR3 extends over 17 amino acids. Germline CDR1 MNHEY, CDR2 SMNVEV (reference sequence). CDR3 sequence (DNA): TGTGCCAGCAGTTCCAAAACGCGTGGCAAAGTTCAAGAGACCCAGTACTTC. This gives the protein CASSSKTRGKVQETQYF.

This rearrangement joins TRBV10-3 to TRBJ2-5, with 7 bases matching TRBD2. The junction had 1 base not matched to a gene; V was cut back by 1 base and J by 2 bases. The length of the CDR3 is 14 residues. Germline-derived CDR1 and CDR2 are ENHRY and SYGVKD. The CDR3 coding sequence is TGTGCCATCAGTGAGTGGCGGGGGCAAGAGACCCAGTACTTC. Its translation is CAISEWRGQETQYF.

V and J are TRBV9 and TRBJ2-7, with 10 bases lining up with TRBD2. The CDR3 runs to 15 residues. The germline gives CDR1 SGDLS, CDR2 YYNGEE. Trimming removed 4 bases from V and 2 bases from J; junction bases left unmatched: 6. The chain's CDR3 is CASSPSGRVTYEQYF. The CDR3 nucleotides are TGTGCCAGCAGCCCCAGCGGGAGGGTTACCTACGAGCAGTACTTC.

The DNA for the CDR3 is TGCAGCGCCCGGGACAGATTGAACACCGGGGAGCTGTTTTTT. This gives the protein CSARDRLNTGELFF. The V and J genes are TRBV29-1 and TRBJ2-2; 7 nucleotides align to TRBD1. Germline V lookup: CDR1 SQVTM, CDR2 ANQGSEA. V dropped 7 bases and J dropped 1; count of bases not matched to a gene: 6. The CDR3 loop spans 14 amino acids.

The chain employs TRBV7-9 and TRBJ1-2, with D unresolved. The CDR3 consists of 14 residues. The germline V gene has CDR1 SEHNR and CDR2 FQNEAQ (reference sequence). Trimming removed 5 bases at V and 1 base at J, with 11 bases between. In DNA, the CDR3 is TGTGCCAGCAGCGAACGGGGAAATAACTATGGCTACACCTTC. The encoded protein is CASSERGNNYGYTF.

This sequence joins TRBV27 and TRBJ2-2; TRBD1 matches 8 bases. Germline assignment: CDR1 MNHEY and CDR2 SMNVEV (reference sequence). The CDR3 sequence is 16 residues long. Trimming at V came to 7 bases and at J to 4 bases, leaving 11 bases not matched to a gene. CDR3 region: CASNPDQGAVTGELFF. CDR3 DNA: TGTGCCAGCAACCCAGACCAGGGGGCGGTCACCGGGGAGCTGTTTTTT.

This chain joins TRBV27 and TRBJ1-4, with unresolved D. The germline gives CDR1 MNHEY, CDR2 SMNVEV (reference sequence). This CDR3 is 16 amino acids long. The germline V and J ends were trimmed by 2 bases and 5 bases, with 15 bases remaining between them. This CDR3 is CASSLVASWANEKLFF. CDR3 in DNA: TGTGCCAGCAGTTTAGTAGCTAGTTGGGCGAATGAAAAACTGTTTTTT.

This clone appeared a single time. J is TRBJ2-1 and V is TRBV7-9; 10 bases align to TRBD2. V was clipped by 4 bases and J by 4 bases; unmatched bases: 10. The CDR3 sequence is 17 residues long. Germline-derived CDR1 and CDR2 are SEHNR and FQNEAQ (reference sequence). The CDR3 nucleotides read TGTGCCAGCAGCTGGGAGAGTCTAGCGGGGGTATACAATGAGCAGTTCTTC. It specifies CASSWESLAGVYNEQFF. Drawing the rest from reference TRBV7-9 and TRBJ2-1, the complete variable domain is DTGVSQNPRHKITKRGQNVTFRCDPISEHNRLYWYRQTLGQGPEFLTYFQNEAQLEKSRLLSDRFSAERPKGSFSTLEIQRTEQGDSAMYLCASSWESLAGVYNEQFFGPGTRLTVL.